This T cell receptor (beta chain) was profiled in a study of early T cells in non-severe SARS-CoV-2 infection. Germline-derived CDR1 and CDR2 are LGHDT and YNNKEL (reference sequence). The CDR3 totals 12 residues. The germline V and J ends were trimmed by 4 bases and 4 bases, with 8 bases remaining between them. The table lists this clonotype with many counts. One entry per CDR3 protein results from TCRdb running MiXCR on the 5' RACE reads. The data show more than 85,000 distinct CDR3 sequences, around an eighth seen once. The rearrangement links TRBV3-1 to TRBJ2-7, with a weak D call TRBD1 (5 bases). The material was whole blood, obtained at baseline. This sequence originates from an adult who was a healthcare worker with PCR-confirmed SARS-CoV-2 infection or an uninfected control (not recorded which). The CDR3 sequence is CASSRAGYEQYF. Here the CDR3 DNA reads TGTGCCAGCAGCCGAGCAGGGTACGAGCAGTACTTC.